This T cell receptor (beta chain) was obtained from a study of naive and memory T cell subsets. Regarding the study as a whole: TCR transcript changes with activation or differentiation may affect this RNA method. TCRs were reportedly recovered from both biopsy types, mostly tuberculin test sites.

About this clonotype itself: What it binds is not known.

Indicated treatment: skin biopsy from PPD injection site in Mantoux-positive individual. A UMI-containing oligonucleotide was joined by 3' ligation to the TCR cDNA template. V lost 5 bases and J 0 bases, leaving 10 bases between the germline ends. The germline gives CDR1 SGHNT, CDR2 YYREEE (reference sequence). The CDR3 is 14 residues long. Amplification of ligated cDNA took four PCR rounds with SP2 and nested alpha and beta constant primers. Via MiXCR, TCRdb re-called the UMI-ligation and nested PCR reads, giving one row per CDR3 protein. Of over 11,000 distinct CDR3 sequences listed, about 5% are singletons.

Sequenced here: skin, sampled from a tuberculin skin test site. The J gene is TRBJ2-3, the V gene TRBV5-4; D remains ambiguous. This receptor was taken from an adult in good health. CDR3: CASSHYVSTDTQYF. CDR3 DNA: TGTGCCAGCAGTCACTACGTAAGCACAGATACGCAGTATTTT.